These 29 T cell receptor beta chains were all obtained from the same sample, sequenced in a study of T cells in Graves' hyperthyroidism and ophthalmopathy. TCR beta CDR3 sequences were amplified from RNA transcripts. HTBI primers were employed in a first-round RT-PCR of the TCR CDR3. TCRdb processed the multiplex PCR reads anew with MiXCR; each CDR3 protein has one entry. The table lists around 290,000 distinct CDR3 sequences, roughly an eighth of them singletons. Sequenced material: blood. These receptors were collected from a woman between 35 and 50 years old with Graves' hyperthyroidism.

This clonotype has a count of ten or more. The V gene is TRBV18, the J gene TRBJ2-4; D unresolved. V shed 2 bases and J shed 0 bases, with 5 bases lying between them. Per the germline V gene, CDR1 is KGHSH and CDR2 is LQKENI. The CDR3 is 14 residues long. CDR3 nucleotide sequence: TGTGCCAGCTCACCAGTTCTAGCCAAAAACATTCAGTACTTC. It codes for CASSPVLAKNIQYF.

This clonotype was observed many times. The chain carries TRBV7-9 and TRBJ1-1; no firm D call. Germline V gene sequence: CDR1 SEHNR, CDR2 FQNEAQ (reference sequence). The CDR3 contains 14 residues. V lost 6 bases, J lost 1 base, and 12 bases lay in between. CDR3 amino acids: CASSKATGNTEAFF. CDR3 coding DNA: TGTGCCAGCAGTAAGGCGACGGGGAACACTGAAGCTTTCTTT.

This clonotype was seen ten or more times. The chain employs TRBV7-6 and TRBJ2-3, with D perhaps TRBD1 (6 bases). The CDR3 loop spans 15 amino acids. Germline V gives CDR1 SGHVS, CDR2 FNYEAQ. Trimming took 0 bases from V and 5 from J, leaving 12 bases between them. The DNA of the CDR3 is TGTGCCAGCAGCTTAGCGAGTTTAGGGGGAGATACGCAGTATTTT. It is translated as CASSLASLGGDTQYF.

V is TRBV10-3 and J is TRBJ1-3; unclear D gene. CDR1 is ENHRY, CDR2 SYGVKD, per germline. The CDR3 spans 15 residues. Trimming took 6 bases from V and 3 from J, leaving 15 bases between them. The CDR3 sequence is CAIRPPGPNGNTIYF. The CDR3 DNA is TGTGCCATCAGGCCGCCGGGCCCCAATGGAAACACCATATATTTT.

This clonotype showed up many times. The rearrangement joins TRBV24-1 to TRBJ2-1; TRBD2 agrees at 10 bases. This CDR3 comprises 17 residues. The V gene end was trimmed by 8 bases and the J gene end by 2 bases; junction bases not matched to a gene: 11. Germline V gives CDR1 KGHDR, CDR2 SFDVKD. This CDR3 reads CATTSGGAGGAYNEQFF. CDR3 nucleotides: TGTGCCACCACTTCGGGAGGAGCGGGAGGGGCCTACAATGAGCAGTTCTTC.

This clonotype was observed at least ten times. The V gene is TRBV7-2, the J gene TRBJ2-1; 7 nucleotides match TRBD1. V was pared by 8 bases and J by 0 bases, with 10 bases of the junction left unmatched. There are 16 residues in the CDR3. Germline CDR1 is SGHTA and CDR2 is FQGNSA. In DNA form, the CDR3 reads TGTGCCAGCGGTATACAGGGGCCCCGCTCCTACAATGAGCAGTTCTTC. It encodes CASGIQGPRSYNEQFF.

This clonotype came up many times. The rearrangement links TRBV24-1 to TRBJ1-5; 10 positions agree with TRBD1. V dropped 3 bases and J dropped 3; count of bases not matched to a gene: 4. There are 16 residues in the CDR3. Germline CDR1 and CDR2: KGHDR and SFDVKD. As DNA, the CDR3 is TGTGCCACCAGTGATAGTGGGACAGGGGTCAATCAGCCCCAGCATTTT. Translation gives CATSDSGTGVNQPQHF.

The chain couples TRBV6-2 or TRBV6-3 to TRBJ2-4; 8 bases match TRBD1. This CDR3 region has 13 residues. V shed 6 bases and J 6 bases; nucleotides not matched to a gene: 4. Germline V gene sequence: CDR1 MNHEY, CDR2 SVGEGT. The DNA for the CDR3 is TGTGCCAGCAGACCCGGACAGGGAAACATTCAGTACTTC. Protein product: CASRPGQGNIQYF.

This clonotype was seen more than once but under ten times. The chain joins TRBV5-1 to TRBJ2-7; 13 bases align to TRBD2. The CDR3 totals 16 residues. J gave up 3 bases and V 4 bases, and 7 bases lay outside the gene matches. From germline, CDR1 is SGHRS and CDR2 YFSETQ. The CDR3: CASSVSGTSGIYEQYF. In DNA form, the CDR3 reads TGCGCCAGCAGCGTTTCGGGGACTAGCGGGATCTACGAGCAGTACTTC.

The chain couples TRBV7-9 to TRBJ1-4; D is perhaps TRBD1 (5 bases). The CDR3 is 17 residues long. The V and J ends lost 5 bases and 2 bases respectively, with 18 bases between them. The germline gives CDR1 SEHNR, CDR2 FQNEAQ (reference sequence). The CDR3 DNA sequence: TGTGCCAGCAGCCGACTTGGGGGGAGTGCCACTAATGAAAAACTGTTTTTT. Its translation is CASSRLGGSATNEKLFF.

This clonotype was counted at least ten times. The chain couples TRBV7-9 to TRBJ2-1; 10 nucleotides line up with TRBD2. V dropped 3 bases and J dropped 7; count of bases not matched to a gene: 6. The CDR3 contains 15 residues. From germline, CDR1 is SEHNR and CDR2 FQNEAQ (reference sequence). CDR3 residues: CASSFVASGRNEQFF. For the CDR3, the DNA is TGTGCCAGCAGCTTTGTGGCTAGCGGGAGAAATGAGCAGTTCTTC.

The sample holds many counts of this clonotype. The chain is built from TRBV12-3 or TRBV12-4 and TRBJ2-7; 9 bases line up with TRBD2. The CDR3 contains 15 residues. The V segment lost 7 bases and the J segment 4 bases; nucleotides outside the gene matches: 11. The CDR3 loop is CASTYSAGGHYEQYF. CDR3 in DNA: TGTGCCAGCACCTACTCAGCGGGAGGTCATTACGAGCAGTACTTC.

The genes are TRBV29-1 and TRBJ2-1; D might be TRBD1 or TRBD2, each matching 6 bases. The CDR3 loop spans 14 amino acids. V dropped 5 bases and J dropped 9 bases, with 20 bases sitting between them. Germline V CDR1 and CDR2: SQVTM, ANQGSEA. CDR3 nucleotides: TGCAGCGTTTTCGGACTACCCGAAGGGGGTGAGCAGTTCTTC. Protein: CSVFGLPEGGEQFF.

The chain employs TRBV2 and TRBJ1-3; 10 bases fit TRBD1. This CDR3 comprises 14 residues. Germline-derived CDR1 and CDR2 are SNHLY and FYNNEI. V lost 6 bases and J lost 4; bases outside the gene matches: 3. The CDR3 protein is CASRGQGTGNTIYF. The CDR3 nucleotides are TGTGCCAGCAGGGGACAGGGGACGGGAAACACCATATATTTT. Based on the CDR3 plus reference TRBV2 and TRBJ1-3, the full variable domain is EPEVTQTPSHQVTQMGQEVILRCVPISNHLYFYWYRQILGQKVEFLVSFYNNEISEKSEIFDDQFSVERPDGSNFTLKIRSTKLEDSAMYFCASRGQGTGNTIYFGEGSWLTVV.

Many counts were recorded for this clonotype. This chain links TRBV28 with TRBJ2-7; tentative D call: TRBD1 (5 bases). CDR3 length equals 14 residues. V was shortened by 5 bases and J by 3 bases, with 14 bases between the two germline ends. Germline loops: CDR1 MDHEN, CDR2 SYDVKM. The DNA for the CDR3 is TGTGCCAGCAGTCCGTGGACAAGGTTCTACGAGCAGTACTTC. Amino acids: CASSPWTRFYEQYF.

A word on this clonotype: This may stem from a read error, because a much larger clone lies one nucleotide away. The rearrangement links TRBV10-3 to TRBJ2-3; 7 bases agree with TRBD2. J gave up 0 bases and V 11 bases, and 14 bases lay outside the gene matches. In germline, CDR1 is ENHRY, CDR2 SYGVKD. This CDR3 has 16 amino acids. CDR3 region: CAAISGISGSTDTQYF. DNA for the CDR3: TGTGCCGCCATCTCGGGGATTAGCGGGAGCACAGATACGCAGTATTTT.

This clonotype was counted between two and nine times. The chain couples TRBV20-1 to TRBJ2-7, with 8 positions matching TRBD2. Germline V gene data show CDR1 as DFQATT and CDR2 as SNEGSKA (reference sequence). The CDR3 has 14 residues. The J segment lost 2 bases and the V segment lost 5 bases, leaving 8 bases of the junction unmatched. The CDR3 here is CSAGFNGRAYEQYF. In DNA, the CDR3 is TGCAGTGCTGGGTTTAACGGGAGGGCCTACGAGCAGTACTTC.

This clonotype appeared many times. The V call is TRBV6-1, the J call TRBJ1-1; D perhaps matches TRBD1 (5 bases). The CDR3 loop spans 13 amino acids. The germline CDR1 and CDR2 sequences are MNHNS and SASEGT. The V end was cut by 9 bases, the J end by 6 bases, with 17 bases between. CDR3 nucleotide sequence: TGTGCCAGTTTCCGGGGGAGGACCGCTGAAGCTTTCTTT. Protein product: CASFRGRTAEAFF.

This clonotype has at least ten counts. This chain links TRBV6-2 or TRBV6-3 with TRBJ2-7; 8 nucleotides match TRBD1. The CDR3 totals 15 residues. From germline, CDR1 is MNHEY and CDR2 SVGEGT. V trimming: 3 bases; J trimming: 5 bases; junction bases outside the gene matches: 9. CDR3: CASSYLRQGKDEQYF. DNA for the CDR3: TGTGCCAGCAGTTATCTAAGACAGGGGAAAGACGAGCAGTACTTC.

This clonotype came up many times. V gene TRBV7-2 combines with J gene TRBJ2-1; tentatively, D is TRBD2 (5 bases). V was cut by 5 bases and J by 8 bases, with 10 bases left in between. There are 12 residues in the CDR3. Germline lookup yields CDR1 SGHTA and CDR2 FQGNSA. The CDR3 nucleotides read TGTGCCAGCAGCACCACTAGTTATGAGCAGTTCTTC. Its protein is CASSTTSYEQFF.

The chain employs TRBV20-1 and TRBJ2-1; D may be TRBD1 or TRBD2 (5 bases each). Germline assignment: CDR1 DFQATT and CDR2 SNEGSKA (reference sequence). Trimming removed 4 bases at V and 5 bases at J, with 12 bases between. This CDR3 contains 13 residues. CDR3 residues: CSATPGTNNEQFF. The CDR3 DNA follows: TGCAGTGCTACACCCGGGACCAACAATGAGCAGTTCTTC.

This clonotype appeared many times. Written as DNA, the CDR3 is TGTGCCAGCCGGGACACCAGCCAGTACTTC. Residues: CASRDTSQYF. The V gene is TRBV2, the J gene TRBJ2-5, with a weak D call TRBD1 (6 bases). The CDR3 extends over 10 amino acids. V was cut by 8 bases and J by 10 bases, with 11 bases left in between. Germline CDR1 and CDR2: SNHLY and FYNNEI.

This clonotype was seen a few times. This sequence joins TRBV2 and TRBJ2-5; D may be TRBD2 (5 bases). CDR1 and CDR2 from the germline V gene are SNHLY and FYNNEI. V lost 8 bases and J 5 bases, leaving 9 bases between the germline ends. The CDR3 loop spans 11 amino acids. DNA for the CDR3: TGTGCCAGCGGACCGGGGGAGACCCAGTACTTC. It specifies CASGPGETQYF.

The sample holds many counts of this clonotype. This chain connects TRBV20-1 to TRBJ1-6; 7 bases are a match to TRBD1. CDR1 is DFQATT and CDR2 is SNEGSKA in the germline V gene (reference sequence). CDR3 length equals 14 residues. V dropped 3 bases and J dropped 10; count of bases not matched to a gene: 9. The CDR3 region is CSARLAGGNSPLHF. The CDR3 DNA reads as TGCAGTGCTAGGCTCGCAGGGGGAAACTCACCCCTCCACTTT.

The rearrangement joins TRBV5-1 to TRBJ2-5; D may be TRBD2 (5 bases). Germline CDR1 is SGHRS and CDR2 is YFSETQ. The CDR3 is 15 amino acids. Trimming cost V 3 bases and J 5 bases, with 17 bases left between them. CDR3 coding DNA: TGCGCCAGCAGCTGGAAGTCGGGCTCGGGGGAGACCCAGTACTTC. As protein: CASSWKSGSGETQYF.

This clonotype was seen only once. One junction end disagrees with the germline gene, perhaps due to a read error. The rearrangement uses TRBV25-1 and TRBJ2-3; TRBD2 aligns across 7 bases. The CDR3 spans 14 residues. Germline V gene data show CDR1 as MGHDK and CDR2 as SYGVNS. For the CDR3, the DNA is TGTGGCAGCATAATCGGGGGGAACACAGATACGCAGTATTTT. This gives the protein CGSIIGGNTDTQYF.

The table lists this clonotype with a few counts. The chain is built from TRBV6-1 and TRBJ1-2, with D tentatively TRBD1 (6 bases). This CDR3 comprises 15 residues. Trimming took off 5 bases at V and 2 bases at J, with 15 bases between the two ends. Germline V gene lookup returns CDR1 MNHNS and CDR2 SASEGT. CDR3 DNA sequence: TGTGCCAGCAGTTTGACAGGCGCCTCAAACTATGGCTACACCTTC. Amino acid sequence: CASSLTGASNYGYTF.

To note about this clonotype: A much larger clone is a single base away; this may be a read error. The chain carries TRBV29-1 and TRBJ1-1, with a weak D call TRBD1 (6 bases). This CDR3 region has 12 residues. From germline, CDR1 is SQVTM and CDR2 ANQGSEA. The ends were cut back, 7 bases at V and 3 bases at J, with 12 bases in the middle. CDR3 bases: TGCAGCGCTGAGGACAGCTACACTGAAGCTTTCTTT. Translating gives CSAEDSYTEAFF.

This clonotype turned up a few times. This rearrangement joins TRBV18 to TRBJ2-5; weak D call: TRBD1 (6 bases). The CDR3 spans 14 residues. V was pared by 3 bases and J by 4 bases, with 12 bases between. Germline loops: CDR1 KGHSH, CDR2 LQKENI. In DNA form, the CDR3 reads TGTGCCAGCTCACCGATCCAGGGGCGAGAGACCCAGTACTTC. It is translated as CASSPIQGRETQYF. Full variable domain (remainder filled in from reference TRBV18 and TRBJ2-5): NAGVMQNPRHLVRRRGQEARLRCSPMKGHSHVYWYRQLPEEGLKFMVYLQKENIIDESGMPKERFSAEFPKEGPSILRIQQVVRGDSAAYFCASSPIQGRETQYFGPGTRLLVL.